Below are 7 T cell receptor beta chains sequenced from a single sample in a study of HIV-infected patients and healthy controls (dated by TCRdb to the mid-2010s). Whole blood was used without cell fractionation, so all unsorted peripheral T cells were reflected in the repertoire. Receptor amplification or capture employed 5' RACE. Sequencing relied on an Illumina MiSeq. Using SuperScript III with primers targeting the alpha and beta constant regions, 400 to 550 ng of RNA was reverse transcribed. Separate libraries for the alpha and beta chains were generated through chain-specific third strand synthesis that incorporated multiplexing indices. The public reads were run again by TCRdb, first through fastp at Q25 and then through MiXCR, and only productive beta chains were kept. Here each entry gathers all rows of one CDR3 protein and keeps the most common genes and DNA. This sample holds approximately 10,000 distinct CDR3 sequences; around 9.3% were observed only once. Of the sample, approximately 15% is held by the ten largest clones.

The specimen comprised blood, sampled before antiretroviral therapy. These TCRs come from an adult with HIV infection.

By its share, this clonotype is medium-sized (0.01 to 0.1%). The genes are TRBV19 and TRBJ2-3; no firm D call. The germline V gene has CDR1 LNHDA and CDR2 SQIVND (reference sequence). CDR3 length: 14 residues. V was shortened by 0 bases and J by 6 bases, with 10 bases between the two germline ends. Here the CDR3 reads CASSIEYLGDTQYF. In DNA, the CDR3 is TGTGCCAGTAGTATAGAATACCTCGGCGATACGCAGTATTTT. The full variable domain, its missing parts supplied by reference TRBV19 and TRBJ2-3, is DGGITQSPKYLFRKEGQNVTLSCEQNLNHDAMYWYRQDPGQGLRLIYYSQIVNDFQKGDIAEGYSVSREKKESFPLTVTSAQKNPTAFYLCASSIEYLGDTQYFGPGTRLTVL.

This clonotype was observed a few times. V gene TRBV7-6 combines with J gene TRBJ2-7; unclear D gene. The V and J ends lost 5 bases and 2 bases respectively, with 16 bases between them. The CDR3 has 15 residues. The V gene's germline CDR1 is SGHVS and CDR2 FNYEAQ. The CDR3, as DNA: TGTGCCAGCAGCCCTGGCCCCCAGGCAGCCTACGAGCAGTACTTC. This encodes CASSPGPQAAYEQYF. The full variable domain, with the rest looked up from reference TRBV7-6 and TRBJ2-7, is GAGVSQSPRYKVTKRGQDVALRCDPISGHVSLYWYRQALGQGPEFLTYFNYEAQQDKSGLPNDRFSAERPEGSISTLTIQRTEQRDSAMYRCASSPGPQAAYEQYFGPGTRLTVT.

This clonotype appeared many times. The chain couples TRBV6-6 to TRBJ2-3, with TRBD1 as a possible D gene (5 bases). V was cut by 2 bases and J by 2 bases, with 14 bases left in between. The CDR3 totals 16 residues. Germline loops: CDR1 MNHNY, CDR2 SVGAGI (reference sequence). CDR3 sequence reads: CASSYPQQGDTDTQYF. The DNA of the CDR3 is TGTGCCAGCAGTTACCCCCAGCAAGGGGACACAGATACGCAGTATTTT.

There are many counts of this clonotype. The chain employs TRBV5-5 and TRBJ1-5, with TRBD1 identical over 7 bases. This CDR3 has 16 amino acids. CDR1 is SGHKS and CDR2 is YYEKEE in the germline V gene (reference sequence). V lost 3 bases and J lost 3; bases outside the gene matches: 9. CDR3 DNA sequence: TGTGCCAGCAGCTGGGTCGGGACAGACAACAATCAGCCCCAGCATTTT. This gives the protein CASSWVGTDNNQPQHF.

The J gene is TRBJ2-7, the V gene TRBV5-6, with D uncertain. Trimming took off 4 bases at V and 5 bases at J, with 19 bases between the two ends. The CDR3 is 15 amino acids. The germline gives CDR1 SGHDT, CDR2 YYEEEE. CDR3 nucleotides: TGTGCCAGCAGCGTACCCGTTTCGCGAACACACGAGCAGTACTTC. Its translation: CASSVPVSRTHEQYF.

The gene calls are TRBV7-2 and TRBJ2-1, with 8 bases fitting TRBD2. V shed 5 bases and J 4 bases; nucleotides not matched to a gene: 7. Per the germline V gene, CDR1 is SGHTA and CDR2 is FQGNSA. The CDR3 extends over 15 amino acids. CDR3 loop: CASSRVLAGYNEQFF. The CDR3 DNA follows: TGTGCCAGCAGCCGCGTTCTAGCGGGTTACAATGAGCAGTTCTTC.

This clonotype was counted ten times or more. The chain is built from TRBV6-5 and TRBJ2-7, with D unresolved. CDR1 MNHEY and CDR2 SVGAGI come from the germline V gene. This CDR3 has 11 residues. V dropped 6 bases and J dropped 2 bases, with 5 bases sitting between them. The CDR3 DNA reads TGTGCCAGCAGATCGGCCTACGAGCAGTACTTC. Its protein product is CASRSAYEQYF.